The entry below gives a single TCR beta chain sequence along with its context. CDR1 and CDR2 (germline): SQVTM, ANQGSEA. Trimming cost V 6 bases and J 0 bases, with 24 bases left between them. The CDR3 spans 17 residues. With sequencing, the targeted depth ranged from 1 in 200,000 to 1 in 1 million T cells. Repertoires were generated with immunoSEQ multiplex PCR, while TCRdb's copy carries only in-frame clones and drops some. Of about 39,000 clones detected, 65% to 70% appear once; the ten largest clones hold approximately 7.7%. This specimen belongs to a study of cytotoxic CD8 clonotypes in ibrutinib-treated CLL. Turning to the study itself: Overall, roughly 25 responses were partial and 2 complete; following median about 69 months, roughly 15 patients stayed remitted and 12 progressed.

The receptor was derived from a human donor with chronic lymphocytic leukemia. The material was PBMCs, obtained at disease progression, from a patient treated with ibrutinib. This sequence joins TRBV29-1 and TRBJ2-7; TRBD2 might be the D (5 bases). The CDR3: CSVIGLEYPAISYEQYF. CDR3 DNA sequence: TGCAGCGTGATAGGACTGGAATACCCCGCCATCTCCTACGAGCAGTACTTC.